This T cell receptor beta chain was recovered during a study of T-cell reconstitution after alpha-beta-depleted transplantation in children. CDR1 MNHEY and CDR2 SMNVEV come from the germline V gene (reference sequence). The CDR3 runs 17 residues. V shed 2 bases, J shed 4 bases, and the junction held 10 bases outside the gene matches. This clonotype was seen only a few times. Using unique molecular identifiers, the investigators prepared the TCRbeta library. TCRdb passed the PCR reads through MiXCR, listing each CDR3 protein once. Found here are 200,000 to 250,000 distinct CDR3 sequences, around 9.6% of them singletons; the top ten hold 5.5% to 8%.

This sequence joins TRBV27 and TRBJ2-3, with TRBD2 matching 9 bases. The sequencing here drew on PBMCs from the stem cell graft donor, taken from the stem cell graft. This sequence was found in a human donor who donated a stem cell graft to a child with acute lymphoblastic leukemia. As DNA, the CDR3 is TGTGCCAGCAGTTTAAGAATGGCGGGGGGGATAGCAGATACGCAGTATTTT. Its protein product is CASSLRMAGGIADTQYF.